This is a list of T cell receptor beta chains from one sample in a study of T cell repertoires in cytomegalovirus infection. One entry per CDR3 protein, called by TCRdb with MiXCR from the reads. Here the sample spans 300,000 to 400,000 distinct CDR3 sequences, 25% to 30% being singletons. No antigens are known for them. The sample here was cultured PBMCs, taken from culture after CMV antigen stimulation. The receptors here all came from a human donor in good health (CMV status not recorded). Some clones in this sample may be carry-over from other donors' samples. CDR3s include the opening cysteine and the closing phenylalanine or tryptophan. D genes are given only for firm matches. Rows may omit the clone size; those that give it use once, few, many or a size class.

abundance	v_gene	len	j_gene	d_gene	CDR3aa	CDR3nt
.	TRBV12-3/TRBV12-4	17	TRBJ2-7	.	CASSSLRVGQGTYEQYF	TGTGCCAGCAGTTCCCTTAGAGTGGGGCAGGGGACCTACGAGCAGTACTTC
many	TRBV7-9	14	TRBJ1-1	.	CASSLGRRATEAFF	TGTGCCAGCAGCTTAGGGCGCAGGGCCACTGAAGCTTTCTTT
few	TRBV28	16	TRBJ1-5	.	CASSPKPGGFNQPQHF	TGTGCCAGCAGTCCGAAGCCGGGGGGGTTCAATCAGCCCCAGCATTTT
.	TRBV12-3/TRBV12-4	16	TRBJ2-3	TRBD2	CASSLRLAGATDTQYF	TGTGCCAGCAGTTTAAGACTAGCGGGAGCCACAGATACGCAGTATTTT
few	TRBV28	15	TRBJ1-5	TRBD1	CASRVQGLSNQPQHF	TGTGCCAGCAGAGTACAGGGGTTAAGCAATCAGCCCCAGCATTTT
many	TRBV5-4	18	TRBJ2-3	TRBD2	CASSQGLAGGRSTDTQYF	TGTGCCAGCAGCCAGGGACTAGCGGGGGGGCGAAGCACAGATACGCAGTATTTT
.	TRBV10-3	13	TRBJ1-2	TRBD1	CAISEGQGDGYTF	TGTGCCATCAGTGAAGGACAGGGTGACGGCTACACCTTC
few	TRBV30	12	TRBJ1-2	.	CAWSAYSYGYTF	TGTGCCTGGAGTGCCTACAGCTATGGCTACACCTTC
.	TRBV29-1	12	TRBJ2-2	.	CSVHDSAGELFF	TGCAGCGTTCATGACTCGGCCGGGGAGCTGTTTTTT
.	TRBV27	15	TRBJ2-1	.	CASSYGGISYNEQFF	TGTGCCAGCAGTTACGGGGGAATCTCCTACAATGAGCAGTTCTTC
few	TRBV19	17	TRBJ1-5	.	CASKGFGQGSRNQPQHF	TGTGCCAGTAAAGGTTTTGGGCAGGGAAGTCGGAATCAGCCCCAGCATTTT
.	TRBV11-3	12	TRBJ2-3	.	CASSSRASTQYF	TGTGCCAGCAGCTCCCGAGCTTCTACGCAGTATTTT
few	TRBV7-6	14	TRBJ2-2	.	CASSQQENTGELFF	TGTGCCAGCAGCCAACAGGAGAACACCGGGGAGCTGTTTTTT
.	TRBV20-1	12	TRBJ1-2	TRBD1	CSARQGRERYTF	TGCAGTGCCAGACAGGGCCGGGAACGCTACACCTTC
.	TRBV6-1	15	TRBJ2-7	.	CASRATIAGSYEQYF	TGTGCCAGCAGAGCTACTATTGCGGGCTCCTACGAGCAGTACTTC
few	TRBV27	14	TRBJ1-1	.	CATARGYPNTEAFF	TGTGCCACAGCCCGGGGGTACCCGAACACTGAAGCTTTCTTT
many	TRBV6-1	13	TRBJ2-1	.	CASTQDPYNEQFF	TGTGCCAGCACCCAGGACCCCTACAATGAGCAGTTCTTC
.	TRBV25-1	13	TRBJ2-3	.	CASIPGSTDTQYF	TGTGCCAGCATCCCAGGGAGCACAGATACGCAGTATTTT
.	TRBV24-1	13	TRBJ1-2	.	CATSPGDRYGYTF	TGTGCCACCAGTCCAGGGGACCGCTATGGCTACACCTTC
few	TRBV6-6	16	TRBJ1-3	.	CASSRYTEGSGNTIYF	TGTGCCAGCAGTCGCTACACAGAAGGCTCTGGAAACACCATATATTTT
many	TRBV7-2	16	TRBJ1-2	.	CASFFGLGEEVYGYTF	TGTGCCAGCTTCTTCGGGTTGGGGGAGGAAGTATATGGCTACACCTTC
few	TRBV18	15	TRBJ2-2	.	CASSPGVSNTGELFF	TGTGCCAGCTCACCAGGGGTCTCGAACACCGGGGAGCTGTTTTTT
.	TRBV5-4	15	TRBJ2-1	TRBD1	CASSHPGRGGREQFF	TGTGCCAGCAGTCACCCGGGGCGAGGGGGCCGAGAGCAGTTCTTC
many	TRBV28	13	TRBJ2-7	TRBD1	CASRQQGAYEQYF	TGTGCCAGCAGACAGCAGGGGGCCTACGAGCAGTACTTC
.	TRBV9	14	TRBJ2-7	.	CASSSGLISYEQYF	TGTGCCAGCAGCTCGGGACTTATCTCCTACGAGCAGTACTTC
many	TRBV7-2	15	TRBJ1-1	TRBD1	CASSFRQGSNTEAFF	TGTGCCAGCAGCTTCCGACAGGGGTCGAACACTGAAGCTTTCTTT
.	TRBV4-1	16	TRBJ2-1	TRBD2	CASSQETSGGYNEQFF	TGCGCCAGCAGCCAAGAGACTAGCGGGGGGTACAATGAGCAGTTCTTC
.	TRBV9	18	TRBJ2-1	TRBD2	CASSVMPLGGGSYNEQFF	TGTGCCAGCAGCGTTATGCCACTCGGCGGGGGCTCCTACAATGAGCAGTTCTTC
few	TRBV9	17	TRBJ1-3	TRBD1	CASSVRGDRLSGNTIYF	TGTGCCAGCAGCGTAAGAGGGGACAGGCTATCTGGAAACACCATATATTTT
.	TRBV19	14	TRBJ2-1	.	CASSIGLGYNEQFF	TGTGCCAGTAGTATTGGGCTAGGATACAATGAGCAGTTCTTC
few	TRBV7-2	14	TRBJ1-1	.	CASSLGGRRTEAFF	TGTGCCAGCAGCTTAGGGGGTCGTAGGACTGAAGCTTTCTTT
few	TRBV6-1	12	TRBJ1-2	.	CASSEGQGGYTF	TGTGCCAGCAGTGAGGGACAAGGGGGCTACACCTTC
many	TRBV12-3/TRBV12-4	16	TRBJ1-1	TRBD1	CASTTGTALLNTEAFF	TGTGCCAGCACAACCGGGACAGCCTTGTTGAACACTGAAGCTTTCTTT